The sequence of this T cell receptor (beta chain) was determined in a study of patients and donors after allogeneic stem cell transplantation. V was pared by 0 bases and J by 3 bases, with 8 bases of the junction left unmatched. The CDR3 is 16 residues long. The germline CDR1 and CDR2 sequences are SGHKS and YYEKEE (reference sequence). TCRdb passed the RT-PCR reads through MiXCR, listing each CDR3 protein once. The table records roughly 960,000 distinct CDR3 sequences, roughly 18% of them present only once. The sample comprised blood, either unsorted or a sorted T cell fraction (not recorded which). The V and J genes are TRBV5-5 and TRBJ1-1; TRBD1 matches 7 bases. The sequence was obtained from a human donor who was either an allogeneic HSCT recipient or a stem cell or donor lymphocyte infusion donor (not recorded which). It is not recorded whose cells these are; they may come from a transplant donor. The CDR3 DNA is TGTGCCAGCAGCTTGGTGGGCAGGGGGACGGACACTGAAGCTTTCTTT. Its protein product is CASSLVGRGTDTEAFF.